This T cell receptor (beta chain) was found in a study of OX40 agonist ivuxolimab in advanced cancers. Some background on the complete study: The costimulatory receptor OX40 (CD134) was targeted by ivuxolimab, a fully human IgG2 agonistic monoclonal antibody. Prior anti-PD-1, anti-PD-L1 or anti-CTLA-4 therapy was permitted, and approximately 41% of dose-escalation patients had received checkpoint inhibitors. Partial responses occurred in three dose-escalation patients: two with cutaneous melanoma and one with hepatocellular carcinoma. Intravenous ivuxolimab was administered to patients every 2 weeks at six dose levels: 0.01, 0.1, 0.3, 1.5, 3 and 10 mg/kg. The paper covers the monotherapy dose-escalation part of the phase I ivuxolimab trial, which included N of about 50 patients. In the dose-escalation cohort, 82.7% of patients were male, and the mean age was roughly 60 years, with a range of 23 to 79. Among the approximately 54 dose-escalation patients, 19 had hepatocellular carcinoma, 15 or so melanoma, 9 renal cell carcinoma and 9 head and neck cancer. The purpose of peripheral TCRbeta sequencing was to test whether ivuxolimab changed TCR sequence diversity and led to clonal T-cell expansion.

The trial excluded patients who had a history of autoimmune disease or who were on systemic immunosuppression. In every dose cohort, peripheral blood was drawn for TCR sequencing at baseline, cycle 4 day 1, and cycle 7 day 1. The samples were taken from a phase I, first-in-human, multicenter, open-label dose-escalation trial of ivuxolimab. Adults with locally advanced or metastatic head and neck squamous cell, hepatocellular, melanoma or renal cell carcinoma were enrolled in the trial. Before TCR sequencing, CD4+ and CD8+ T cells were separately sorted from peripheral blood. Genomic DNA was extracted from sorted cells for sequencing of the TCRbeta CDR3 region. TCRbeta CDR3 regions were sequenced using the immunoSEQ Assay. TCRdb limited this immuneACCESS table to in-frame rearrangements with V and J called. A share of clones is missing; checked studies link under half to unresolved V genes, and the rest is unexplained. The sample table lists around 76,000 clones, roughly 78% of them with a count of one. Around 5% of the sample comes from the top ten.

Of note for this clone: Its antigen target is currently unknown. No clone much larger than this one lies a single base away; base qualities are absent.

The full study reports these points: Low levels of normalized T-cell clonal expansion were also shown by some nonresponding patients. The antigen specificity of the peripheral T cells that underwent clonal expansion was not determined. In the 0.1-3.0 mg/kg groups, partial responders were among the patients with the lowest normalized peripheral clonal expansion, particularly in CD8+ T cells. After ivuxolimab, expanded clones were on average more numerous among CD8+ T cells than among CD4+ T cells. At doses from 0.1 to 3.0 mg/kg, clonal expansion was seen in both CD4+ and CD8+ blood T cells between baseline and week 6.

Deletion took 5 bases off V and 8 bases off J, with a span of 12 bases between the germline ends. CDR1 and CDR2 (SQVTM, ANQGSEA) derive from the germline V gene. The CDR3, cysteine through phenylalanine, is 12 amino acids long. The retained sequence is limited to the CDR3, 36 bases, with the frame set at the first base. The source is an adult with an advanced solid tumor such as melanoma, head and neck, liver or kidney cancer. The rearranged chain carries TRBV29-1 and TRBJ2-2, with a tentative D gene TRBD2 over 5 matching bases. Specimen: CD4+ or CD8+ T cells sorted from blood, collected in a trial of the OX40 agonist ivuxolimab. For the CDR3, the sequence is CSVREPGGELFF. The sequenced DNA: TGCAGCGTTAGGGAACCGGGAGGGGAGCTGTTTTTT.